These T cell receptor beta chains were read from a single sample in a study of T cell repertoires in cytomegalovirus infection. For these receptors, no antigen is known. One entry per CDR3 protein results from TCRdb running MiXCR on the reads. The data contain approximately 120,000 distinct CDR3 sequences, 30% to 40% of them seen just once; the ten biggest clones take up 45% to 65%. Sequenced here: CD8+ T cells from cultured PBMCs, sampled from culture after CMV antigen stimulation. Every receptor here comes from a human donor in good health (CMV status not recorded). Some clones in this sample may be carry-over from other donors' samples. Each CDR3 is given with its conserved first and last residue. D genes are given only for firm matches. A clone size is listed for some rows: how often the clone was seen (once, few, many), or a class if it is expanded.

j_gene: TRBJ2-7
abundance: few
d_gene: TRBD1
v_gene: TRBV12-3/TRBV12-4
CDR3nt: TGTGCCAGCAGCCCCGACAGGGGGCTCTACGAGCAGTACTTC
CDR3aa: CASSPDRGLYEQYF

j_gene: TRBJ1-6
abundance: -
d_gene: TRBD1
v_gene: TRBV20-1
CDR3nt: TGCAGTGCTAGTCGGACAGGAGATAATTCACCCCTCCACTTT
CDR3aa: CSASRTGDNSPLHF

j_gene: TRBJ2-2
abundance: -
d_gene: -
v_gene: TRBV10-2
CDR3nt: TGCGCCAGCAGTCAGGGGAGGACCGGGGAGCTGTTTTTT
CDR3aa: CASSQGRTGELFF

j_gene: TRBJ1-5
abundance: -
d_gene: -
v_gene: TRBV4-1
CDR3nt: TGCGCCAGCAGCCAAGCAGGGGCTAGCAATCAGCCCCAGCATTTT
CDR3aa: CASSQAGASNQPQHF

j_gene: TRBJ2-5
abundance: once
d_gene: TRBD2
v_gene: TRBV12-3/TRBV12-4
CDR3nt: TGTGCCAGCAGTTTGGGGTGGGGGAGGTCTAGCGGGGGACAAGAGACCCAGTACTTC
CDR3aa: CASSLGWGRSSGGQETQYF

j_gene: TRBJ2-7
abundance: few
d_gene: TRBD1
v_gene: TRBV27
CDR3nt: TGTGCCAGCACACCCTCCGGGACAGGCTCCTACGAGCAGTACTTC
CDR3aa: CASTPSGTGSYEQYF

j_gene: TRBJ2-3
abundance: -
d_gene: TRBD1
v_gene: TRBV27
CDR3nt: TGTGCCAGCCGAATACAGGGGTCACCCACAGATACGCAGTATTTT
CDR3aa: CASRIQGSPTDTQYF

j_gene: TRBJ2-3
abundance: -
d_gene: -
v_gene: TRBV12-3/TRBV12-4
CDR3nt: TGTGCCAGCACCCGGGACTCCGGCACAGATACGCAGTATTTT
CDR3aa: CASTRDSGTDTQYF

j_gene: TRBJ1-2
abundance: few
d_gene: -
v_gene: TRBV27
CDR3nt: TGTGCCAGCAGGGCCTGGATAGGGGATGATGGCTACACCTTC
CDR3aa: CASRAWIGDDGYTF

j_gene: TRBJ2-1
abundance: few
d_gene: TRBD2
v_gene: TRBV7-2
CDR3nt: TGTGCCAGCAGTAGACTAGCGGGGGGGCCTGGTGAGCAGTTCTTC
CDR3aa: CASSRLAGGPGEQFF

j_gene: TRBJ1-2
abundance: -
d_gene: TRBD1
v_gene: TRBV2
CDR3nt: TGTGCCAGCAGTGTTGGGGACAGGGTTGTCTATGGCTACACCTTC
CDR3aa: CASSVGDRVVYGYTF

j_gene: TRBJ2-1
abundance: -
d_gene: -
v_gene: TRBV6-5
CDR3nt: TGTGCCAGCAGTTACTCAATTACGGGGGTCAATGAGCAGTTCTTC
CDR3aa: CASSYSITGVNEQFF

j_gene: TRBJ2-1
abundance: once
d_gene: -
v_gene: TRBV6-5
CDR3nt: TGTGCCAGCAGCCGGGCCCACGGAAGGGGGAACAATGAGCAGTTCTTC
CDR3aa: CASSRAHGRGNNEQFF

j_gene: TRBJ2-2
abundance: -
d_gene: TRBD2
v_gene: TRBV19
CDR3nt: TGTGCCAGTAGTTACGCTAGCGGGGGGGATTGGGCCGGGGAGCTGTTTTTT
CDR3aa: CASSYASGGDWAGELFF

j_gene: TRBJ2-3
abundance: few
d_gene: TRBD2
v_gene: TRBV6-6
CDR3nt: TGTGCCAGCAGTTACTCCGTCGCGGGGGGGCCAGATACGCAGTATTTT
CDR3aa: CASSYSVAGGPDTQYF

j_gene: TRBJ2-1
abundance: -
d_gene: -
v_gene: TRBV19
CDR3nt: TGTGCCAGTAGTATTTCCCCTAGCGCCCACAATGAGCAGTTCTTC
CDR3aa: CASSISPSAHNEQFF

j_gene: TRBJ1-1
abundance: -
d_gene: -
v_gene: TRBV12-3/TRBV12-4
CDR3nt: TGTGCCAGCAGCCGAAACCGGGAGCCGATTGAAGCTTTCTTT
CDR3aa: CASSRNREPIEAFF

j_gene: TRBJ1-6
abundance: -
d_gene: -
v_gene: TRBV5-1
CDR3nt: TGCGCCAGCAGCCTCACAGGTGTAACCTATAATTCACCCCTCCACTTT
CDR3aa: CASSLTGVTYNSPLHF

j_gene: TRBJ2-5
abundance: few
d_gene: -
v_gene: TRBV4-1
CDR3nt: TGCGCCAGCAGCCAAGATCGTAGTAGCAAAGAGACCCAGTACTTC
CDR3aa: CASSQDRSSKETQYF

j_gene: TRBJ1-3
abundance: -
d_gene: TRBD1
v_gene: TRBV28
CDR3nt: TGTGCCAGCAGTAGGGACAGTTCCTCTGGAAACACCATATATTTT
CDR3aa: CASSRDSSSGNTIYF

j_gene: TRBJ1-1
abundance: medium-sized
d_gene: -
v_gene: TRBV7-6
CDR3nt: TGTGCCAGCAGCTTAGCTACGACAGGCACTGAAGCTTTCTTT
CDR3aa: CASSLATTGTEAFF

j_gene: TRBJ2-2
abundance: few
d_gene: TRBD1
v_gene: TRBV24-1
CDR3nt: TGTGCCACCAGTGATTCACTTACAGGGGCTGGCGGGGAGCTGTTTTTT
CDR3aa: CATSDSLTGAGGELFF

j_gene: TRBJ2-7
abundance: few
d_gene: TRBD2
v_gene: TRBV6-2/TRBV6-3
CDR3nt: TGTGCCAGCAGAGACCGGACTAGCGACGTCTACGAGCAGTACTTC
CDR3aa: CASRDRTSDVYEQYF

j_gene: TRBJ1-3
abundance: -
d_gene: -
v_gene: TRBV6-1
CDR3nt: TGTGCCAGCAGTGAAGCCCGGACCTCCTCTGGAAACACCATATATTTT
CDR3aa: CASSEARTSSGNTIYF

j_gene: TRBJ2-1
abundance: many
d_gene: -
v_gene: TRBV7-2
CDR3nt: TGTGCCAGCAGCTTATGGGACAACCCCTACAATGAGCAGTTCTTC
CDR3aa: CASSLWDNPYNEQFF

j_gene: TRBJ1-3
abundance: -
d_gene: -
v_gene: TRBV20-1
CDR3nt: TGCAGTGCTAGAGATAACAGCCGAAACACCATATATTTT
CDR3aa: CSARDNSRNTIYF

j_gene: TRBJ2-2
abundance: -
d_gene: -
v_gene: TRBV6-5
CDR3nt: TGTGCCAGCAGTTACTCGGGCTGGAGCAGAACCGGGGAGCTGTTTTTT
CDR3aa: CASSYSGWSRTGELFF

j_gene: TRBJ1-1
abundance: few
d_gene: -
v_gene: TRBV4-2
CDR3nt: TGTGCCAGCAGCCAAACCCTACAAAGGAACACTGAAGCTTTCTTT
CDR3aa: CASSQTLQRNTEAFF

j_gene: TRBJ1-6
abundance: -
d_gene: -
v_gene: TRBV5-6
CDR3nt: TGTGCCAGCAGCCCAGGCTCGAGCTCCTATAATTCACCCCTCCACTTT
CDR3aa: CASSPGSSSYNSPLHF

j_gene: TRBJ2-7
abundance: few
d_gene: TRBD1
v_gene: TRBV27
CDR3nt: TGTGCCAGCAGTTACCAGACAGGGGCTCACGAGCAGTACTTC
CDR3aa: CASSYQTGAHEQYF

j_gene: TRBJ2-5
abundance: -
d_gene: -
v_gene: TRBV7-9
CDR3nt: TGTGCCAGCAGCTCCAATTGGGCCCAAGAGACCCAGTACTTC
CDR3aa: CASSSNWAQETQYF

j_gene: TRBJ2-1
abundance: -
d_gene: -
v_gene: TRBV9
CDR3nt: TGTGCCAGCAGCCACTCAGGAGGCCCTAACTCCTACAATGAGCAGTTCTTC
CDR3aa: CASSHSGGPNSYNEQFF

j_gene: TRBJ2-1
abundance: -
d_gene: -
v_gene: TRBV7-2
CDR3nt: TGTGCCAGCAGCCCCCGTTACTCCTACAATGAGCAGTTCTTC
CDR3aa: CASSPRYSYNEQFF

j_gene: TRBJ2-4
abundance: many
d_gene: -
v_gene: TRBV7-9
CDR3nt: TGTGCCAGCAGCGCGACAGTAGCCAAAAACATTCAGTACTTC
CDR3aa: CASSATVAKNIQYF

j_gene: TRBJ1-4
abundance: few
d_gene: TRBD1
v_gene: TRBV4-3
CDR3nt: TGCGCCAGCAGCCAAGAACAGGGGGCCACGGGGGCTAATGAAAAACTGTTTTTT
CDR3aa: CASSQEQGATGANEKLFF

j_gene: TRBJ2-1
abundance: -
d_gene: TRBD2
v_gene: TRBV5-4
CDR3nt: TGTGCCAGCAGCCCGCCTGTGGGCGGGGGCTACAATGAGCAGTTCTTC
CDR3aa: CASSPPVGGGYNEQFF

j_gene: TRBJ1-6
abundance: -
d_gene: -
v_gene: TRBV4-1
CDR3nt: TGCGCCAGCAGCCAAGATTTTTATCCAGCAGGGAATTCACCCCTCCACTTT
CDR3aa: CASSQDFYPAGNSPLHF

j_gene: TRBJ2-7
abundance: -
d_gene: TRBD2
v_gene: TRBV27
CDR3nt: TGTGCCAGCAGCAGCGGGGCAAGCTCCTACGAGCAGTACTTC
CDR3aa: CASSSGASSYEQYF

j_gene: TRBJ2-1
abundance: -
d_gene: TRBD2
v_gene: TRBV6-6
CDR3nt: TGTGCCAGCAGGGCGGGACTAGCGGACAATGAGCAGTTCTTC
CDR3aa: CASRAGLADNEQFF

j_gene: TRBJ1-6
abundance: -
d_gene: TRBD1
v_gene: TRBV6-1
CDR3nt: TGTGCCAGCGGGGGACAGGGAGCGGACTCACCCCTCCACTTT
CDR3aa: CASGGQGADSPLHF

j_gene: TRBJ2-4
abundance: -
d_gene: TRBD2
v_gene: TRBV6-2/TRBV6-3
CDR3nt: TGTGCCAGCAGTTACGATCTAGCGGGGGGACTAGCCAAAAACATTCAGTACTTC
CDR3aa: CASSYDLAGGLAKNIQYF